What follows are 10 T cell receptor beta chains derived from one specimen sequenced in a study of CDR3 diversity in severe acne. Via MiXCR, TCRdb re-called the PCR reads, giving one row per CDR3 protein. Of about 100,000 distinct CDR3 sequences listed, roughly half were seen once; the top ten hold roughly 12%. Sequencing was carried out using blood. The receptors originated from a male donor with acne.

This clonotype showed up just a few times. The chain has TRBV19 and TRBJ1-1, with D unclear. V was cut by 4 bases and J by 0 bases, with 18 bases left in between. CDR1 is LNHDA and CDR2 is SQIVND in the germline V gene (reference sequence). There are 17 residues in the CDR3. The CDR3 here is CASSNSVRRGLNTEAFF. CDR3 bases: TGTGCCAGTAGTAATTCGGTACGGAGAGGGTTGAACACTGAAGCTTTCTTT.

The genes are TRBV25-1 and TRBJ2-7, with 15 bases identical to TRBD2. Trimming removed 3 bases from V and 12 bases from J; junction bases left unmatched: 6. The germline CDR1 and CDR2 sequences are MGHDK and SYGVNS. This CDR3 contains 14 residues. The chain's CDR3 is CASSEEGLAGGRYF. Written as DNA, the CDR3 is TGTGCCAGCAGTGAGGAGGGACTAGCGGGAGGACGGTACTTC.

This chain joins TRBV24-1 and TRBJ2-2; no clear D gene. CDR1 KGHDR and CDR2 SFDVKD come from the germline V gene. The ends were cut back, 11 bases at V and 7 bases at J, with 25 bases in the middle. The CDR3 spans 16 residues. This CDR3 is CASRSPLGPTGGELFF. In DNA, the CDR3 is TGTGCCAGCAGGAGTCCGTTAGGGCCCACCGGCGGGGAGCTGTTTTTT.

The V call is TRBV7-2, the J call TRBJ2-3; TRBD2 is a possible D gene (6 bases). Trimming removed 5 bases at V and 6 bases at J, with 12 bases between. Germline CDR1 reads SGHTA; CDR2 reads FQGNSA. The CDR3 totals 13 residues. In DNA, the CDR3 is TGTGCCAGCAGCCCAGTTGGAGGGGATACGCAGTATTTT. This gives the protein CASSPVGGDTQYF.

This clonotype showed up many times. The chain recombines TRBV24-1 with TRBJ2-5; D uncertain. Trimming removed 5 bases from V and 1 base from J, with 16 bases in between. The CDR3 contains 16 residues. CDR1 KGHDR and CDR2 SFDVKD come from the germline V gene. This chain's CDR3 is CATSGTPPAFQETQYF. The DNA for the CDR3 is TGTGCCACCAGTGGAACACCTCCGGCGTTCCAAGAGACCCAGTACTTC.

Details on this clonotype: Here the CDR3 omits its conserved ending phenylalanine or tryptophan, so a read error is the likely source. The DNA is left out, because the CDR3 cannot be placed on it with certainty; the CDR3 is given as TCRdb lists it. This chain connects TRBV19 to TRBJ2-5; the DNA was not compared with TRBD2, the D call given in the table. Per the germline V gene, CDR1 is LNHDA and CDR2 is SQIVND (reference sequence). The CDR3 is 16 residues long, ends included. CDR3: CASSINSGNYGYTFGS.

This clonotype was seen a few times. This rearrangement joins TRBV4-1 to TRBJ1-1, with no clear D. The CDR3 is 14 amino acids. Trimming cost V 0 bases and J 7 bases, with 12 bases left between them. Per the germline V gene, CDR1 is MGHRA and CDR2 is YSYEKL. The DNA of the CDR3 is TGCGCCAGCAGCCAAGATCTGGGAGTAATTGAAGCTTTCTTT. Translation gives CASSQDLGVIEAFF.

The chain combines TRBV30 with TRBJ2-1, with D perhaps given as TRBD1 or TRBD2 (5 bases each). The CDR3 is 18 amino acids. Trimming took 0 bases from V and 3 from J, leaving 21 bases between them. CDR1 and CDR2 (germline): GTSNPN, SVGIG (reference sequence). CDR3 amino acids: CAWSVRGVGMGLYNEQFF. DNA of the CDR3: TGTGCCTGGAGTGTACGAGGGGTCGGGATGGGGCTCTACAATGAGCAGTTCTTC.

This clonotype was found many times. The chain couples TRBV12-3 or TRBV12-4 to TRBJ1-5; 8 bases align to TRBD1. With 0 bases clipped from V and 6 bases from J, the junction kept 4 bases outside the gene matches. The CDR3 contains 15 residues. In DNA form, the CDR3 reads TGTGCCAGCAGTTTAGCCGCAGGGGGCGGTCAGCCCCAGCATTTT. Protein: CASSLAAGGGQPQHF.

The chain is built from TRBV2 and TRBJ2-5; the match to TRBD1 covers 9 bases. Germline V gene sequence: CDR1 SNHLY, CDR2 FYNNEI. This CDR3 spans 13 amino acids. V was clipped by 5 bases and J by 11 bases; unmatched bases: 9. The CDR3 DNA is TGTGCCAGCAGTCCCAGGACAGGGGTTGAGCAGTACTTC. Translated, it gives CASSPRTGVEQYF.